This TCR beta chain comes out of a study of Ad26.COV2.S vaccination and SARS-CoV-2 variants. Looking at the study overall: Donor had been placed in the Ad26.COV2.S arm of the COV1001 trial. Once or twice, 56 days apart, Ad26.COV2.S was delivered intramuscularly.

Germline V lookup: CDR1 LNHDA, CDR2 SQIVND (reference sequence). The CDR3 length is 13 residues. V lost 4 bases to trimming and J lost 2 bases, with 8 bases between them. The treatment denotes: some 20 received Ad26.COV2.S at low or high dose, single or two shots; 5 received placebo; per-sample allocation not given. Samples analyzed were those drawn on day 63 after the first vaccine or placebo injection. Overall study results and limits: The TCR-based breadth and depth measures might underestimate overall T cell responses.

Note on this clone: Antigen specificity is unknown.

The assay was immunoSEQ multiplex PCR, and TCRdb's table has in-frame clones only and misses some. The sample consists of 300,000 to 350,000 clones, 70% to 90% of them appearing once. The specimen comprised peripheral blood, sampled in a trial of Ad26.COV2.S vaccine versus placebo. The source of this sequence is a person aged 18-60 years who received the Ad26.COV2.S COVID-19 vaccine or a placebo. V gene TRBV19 combines with J gene TRBJ1-1; D gene unclear. CDR3 nucleotides: TGTGCCAGTAGTACCCAGGTTAACACTGAAGCTTTCTTT. Translating it yields CASSTQVNTEAFF.